This T cell receptor beta chain is drawn from a study of PD-1 blockade in mismatch repair-deficient tumors. Study information: Enrolled about 2013-2016, patients had progressing, pretreated mismatch repair-deficient cancers of approximately 13 types. Study-wide results and limits: After pembrolizumab, tumor-resident clones rose rapidly, then generally contracted before radiologic responses.

The data were produced by immunoSEQ multiplex PCR, yet TCRdb's version contains in-frame clones alone and is incomplete. This table holds fewer than 50,000 clones, about four fifths found once. This CDR3 is built from 14 residues. The germline CDR1 and CDR2 sequences are MNHEY and SMNVEV (reference sequence). V dropped 7 bases and J dropped 4 bases, with 15 bases sitting between them. This clone was picked up one time. What it recognizes is unknown. PCR or immunohistochemistry showed mismatch repair deficiency in every enrolled patient. The V gene is TRBV27, the J gene TRBJ2-3; the D is unclear. Sequenced material: peripheral blood, taken 4 weeks after starting pembrolizumab. The sequence came from an adult with mismatch repair-deficient cancer. This CDR3 is CASNVGFGADTQYF. For the CDR3, the DNA is TGTGCCAGCAACGTGGGGTTTGGGGCAGATACGCAGTATTTT.